This T cell receptor (beta chain) emerged from a study of blood T cell repertoires in COVID-19. The overall study: The United States, Italy and Spain provided the acute and convalescent COVID-19 samples. In each case, the material was cDNA or gDNA derived from T cells, B-cell-depleted T cells, or PBMCs.

V lost 7 bases to trimming and J lost 3 bases, with 15 bases between them. Germline CDR1 LNHDA, CDR2 SQIVND (reference sequence). This CDR3 spans 14 amino acids. The authors' processing: Cell counts per sample came from amplifying reference gene primers. Sequencing was performed with immunoSEQ multiplex PCR; in TCRdb, only in-frame clones are kept and a portion is missing. V and J calls and clone size are those listed in that table; D and trimming were worked out from the DNA. The table has 85,000 to 95,000 clones, less than 85% seen once. This chain uses TRBV19 with TRBJ1-1; no firm D call. This TCR was recovered from a man in his sixties or seventies with acute or convalescent COVID-19. The sample comprised peripheral blood. DNA of the CDR3: TGTGCCAGTACCAGGTCGTCAGGTTACACTGAAGCTTTCTTT. Translated, it gives CASTRSSGYTEAFF.